This T cell receptor beta chain was found in a study of molecular identifiers for immune sequencing clone quantification. Study conclusions and caveats: A shared barcode on identical TCR molecules could lead to underestimated sizes for highly expanded clones. Spiked Jurkat TCR RNA originating from one cell could reportedly be identified amid more than 950,000 naive cells.

CDR3 length: 17 residues. Germline V CDR1 and CDR2: MDHEN, SYDVKM. With 10%, 30% or 50% of RNA, roughly 20,000 to 1,000,000 naive CD8 T cells were sequenced. On this clonotype: Its antigen is not known. A read error is possible here, since a much larger clone lies one base away.

Bulk TCR libraries used previously described methods and listed TCR primers. TCRdb reprocessed the PCR reads via MiXCR and lists one record per CDR3 protein. The sample shows about 65,000 distinct CDR3 sequences, approximately 17% of them seen only once. This receptor was taken from a human donor in good health. Some libraries in this study had Jurkat cell RNA spiked in. V is TRBV28 and J is TRBJ2-7, with 12 nucleotides matching TRBD2. The sequenced sample was naive CD8+ T cells from blood, with Jurkat cell RNA spiked in. The subset was: FACS-sorted CD8+CD4-CCR7+CD45RA+ naive T cells. CDR3 residues: CASSLRLAGASSYGQYF. For the CDR3, the DNA is TGTGCCAGCAGTTTGAGACTAGCGGGAGCTAGCTCCTACGGGCAGTACTTC.